This paragraph reports one T cell receptor (beta chain). Patients included in sequencing had previously demonstrated CD8+CD57+ cell expansion by flow cytometry. CDR3 and TCR beta VDJ profiling relied on genomic DNA as the template. TCRdb fed the reads into MiXCR, producing one record per CDR3 protein. The sample records around 200,000 distinct CDR3 sequences, about half being singletons. The data were obtained in a study of CD8+CD57+ T cells in acquired aplastic anemia. Study in general: Isolated CD4+ and CD8+ cells, once sorted, yielded DNA averaging around 3 ug.

Germline CDR1 MGHDK, CDR2 SYGVNS. Trimming pared 1 base from V and 3 bases from J, leaving 12 bases between. The CDR3 loop spans 16 amino acids. The sample consisted of sorted CD4+, CD8+, or CD8+CD57+ T cells (not recorded which) from PBMCs. The V and J genes are TRBV25-1 and TRBJ2-2; D is perhaps TRBD2 (7 bases). The origin of this receptor is a human donor with aplastic anemia. DNA for the CDR3: TGTGCCAGCAGTGAATGGGGGGGGGCAGACACCGGGGAGCTGTTTTTT. It encodes CASSEWGGADTGELFF.